This TCR beta chain came from a study of cytomegalovirus exposure and HLA in healthy donors. Study conclusions and caveats: Through in vitro validation, three CMV-associated chains were shown to be specific for CMV antigens. Reported performance of the classifier showed diagnosis of cytomegalovirus status with high specificity and sensitivity.

In germline, CDR1 is MNHEY, CDR2 SMNVEV (reference sequence). CDR3 size: 15 residues. Trimming stripped 2 bases from V and 6 bases from J, with 17 bases between. As for this clone: What it recognizes is unknown.

Here immunoSEQ multiplex PCR was the method, and the copy in TCRdb shows in-frame clones only, minus some. This sample yields under 250,000 clones, of which 75% to 90% are seen a single time; roughly 5.5% belongs to the top ten. The chain uses TRBV27 and TRBJ2-7; D might be TRBD1 (6 bases). The material sequenced was PBMCs. The clonotype originates from a woman under 30 in good health and CMV-seronegative. The DNA of the CDR3 is TGTGCCAGCAGTTTAAGGGGAATGAAGGGGGTCGAGCAGTACTTC. Its translation is CASSLRGMKGVEQYF.